Reported below is one TCR beta chain. Measured with immunoSEQ multiplex PCR; TCRdb has only the in-frame clones, and not every one. Among more than 11,000 clones listed, 85% to 90% were seen once. This sample was taken from a study of blood T cell repertoires in COVID-19. Study overall: The United States, Italy and Spain provided the acute and convalescent COVID-19 samples. In each case, the material was cDNA or gDNA derived from T cells, B-cell-depleted T cells, or PBMCs.

Germline CDR1 is MNHEY and CDR2 is SVGEGT. The CDR3 contains 13 residues. V trimming: 5 bases; J trimming: 6 bases; junction bases outside the gene matches: 2. V gene TRBV6-2 or TRBV6-3 combines with J gene TRBJ1-1, with 11 bases fitting TRBD1. Specimen: peripheral blood. This clonotype was obtained from a man aged 50-59 years with active COVID-19. The CDR3 protein is CASSKGQGAEAFF. The CDR3 nucleotides are TGTGCCAGCAGTAAGGGACAGGGGGCTGAAGCTTTCTTT.